A single sample gave rise to the 22 T cell receptor beta chains below, sequenced in a study of T cell responses to AZD1222 COVID-19 vaccine. Sequenced by immunoSEQ multiplex PCR; TCRdb stores in-frame clones only, minus some. Of 150,000 to 200,000 clones detected, about 88% appear once; the ten largest clones hold 1.6%. The sample consisted of peripheral blood, taken on day 0 of AZD1222 vaccination. Every receptor here comes from an adult in good health.

This chain links TRBV12-2 with TRBJ2-3. TRBV12-2 is shown as a pseudogene. The CDR3 consists of 12 residues. The CDR3 loop is CASRFRGPTQYF. In DNA form, the CDR3 reads TGTGCAAGTCGCTTTCGGGGGCCGACGCAGTATTTT.

The gene calls are TRBV20-1 and TRBJ1-5; D is possibly TRBD1 (5 bases). Germline V gives CDR1 DFQATT, CDR2 SNEGSKA (reference sequence). V shed 3 bases and J shed 2 bases, with 11 bases lying between them. The CDR3 covers 14 residues. This CDR3 is CSASGGLGNQPQHF. The CDR3 DNA follows: TGCAGTGCTAGTGGGGGTTTGGGCAATCAGCCCCAGCATTTT.

The sample holds one count of this clone. This chain connects TRBV19 to TRBJ1-5; no firm D call. This CDR3 has 15 amino acids. The ends were cut back, 5 bases at V and 3 bases at J, with 14 bases in the middle. CDR1 LNHDA and CDR2 SQIVND come from the germline V gene (reference sequence). This CDR3 reads CASSPREAPNQPQHF. CDR3 DNA sequence: TGTGCCAGTAGTCCCCGGGAGGCTCCCAATCAGCCCCAGCATTTT.

J is TRBJ2-7 and V is TRBV2; perhaps TRBD1 as D (6 bases). Trimming removed 2 bases at V and 4 bases at J, with 21 bases between. This CDR3 has 17 residues. Germline values: CDR1 SNHLY, CDR2 FYNNEI. DNA for the CDR3: TGTGCCAGCAGTGAAACCCTAGACAGGTTCTCGCCGTACGAGCAGTACGTC. Amino acids: CASSETLDRFSPYEQYV.

CDR3 DNA sequence: TGTGCCAGCAAGACATCGGGGAACACTGAAGCTTTCTTT. Its translation: CASKTSGNTEAFF. The gene calls are TRBV2 and TRBJ1-1; D remains unclear. V was trimmed by 7 bases and J by 1 base, leaving 10 bases between them. CDR3 length equals 13 residues. Germline V gives CDR1 SNHLY, CDR2 FYNNEI.

This chain joins TRBV7-9 and TRBJ2-3; TRBD2 is a possible D gene (6 bases). The V end was cut by 3 bases, the J end by 7 bases, with 8 bases between. Germline V gives CDR1 SEHNR, CDR2 FQNEAQ (reference sequence). This CDR3 is 12 amino acids long. CDR3 DNA: TGTGCCAGCAGCTTGGCGGGGAATACGCAGTATTTT. Its translation: CASSLAGNTQYF.

This clone was seen just once. The V call is TRBV6-5, the J call TRBJ2-1; the match to TRBD2 covers 8 bases. This CDR3 has 16 amino acids. The germline CDR1 and CDR2 sequences are MNHEY and SVGAGI. After removal of 0 bases from V and 6 bases from J, the junction contained 7 bases not matched to a gene. The DNA of the CDR3 is TGTGCCAGCAGTTACTCTAGCGGGATTGCAGGCAATGAGCAGTTCTTC. Translation gives CASSYSSGIAGNEQFF.

This chain uses TRBV3-1 (or the pseudogene TRBV3-2) with TRBJ2-2; unclear D gene. The germline V gene has CDR1 LGHDT and CDR2 YNNKEL (reference sequence). V lost 1 base to trimming and J lost 2 bases, with 8 bases between them. The CDR3 consists of 15 residues. As DNA, the CDR3 is TGTGCCAGCAGCCAAGGGATCAGTAACACCGGGGAGCTGTTTTTT. Its protein product is CASSQGISNTGELFF.

The chain has TRBV28 and TRBJ1-1; no reliable D call. The CDR3 is 14 amino acids. The germline V gene encodes CDR1 MDHEN and CDR2 SYDVKM. Trimming removed 2 bases at V and 0 bases at J, with 7 bases between. The CDR3 sequence is CASSLMEVNTEAFF. The DNA of the CDR3 is TGTGCCAGCAGTTTAATGGAGGTGAACACTGAAGCTTTCTTT.

The chain's CDR3 is CASSSPWGGSYNEQFF. The DNA for the CDR3 is TGTGCCAGCAGTTCCCCGTGGGGCGGCTCCTACAATGAGCAGTTCTTC. The V gene is TRBV6-5, the J gene TRBJ2-1; D might be TRBD1 (5 bases). Trimming left V 4 bases short and J 0 bases short, with 13 bases between. Germline V gene lookup returns CDR1 MNHEY and CDR2 SVGAGI. The CDR3 length is 16 residues.

V and J are TRBV9 and TRBJ2-6; D gene uncertain. Trimming removed 4 bases from V and 4 bases from J, with 15 bases in between. Per the germline V gene, CDR1 is SGDLS and CDR2 is YYNGEE. The length of the CDR3 is 16 residues. CDR3 DNA sequence: TGTGCCAGCAGCCCCCTGGCTATCCCAGGGGCCAACGTCCTGACTTTC. It codes for CASSPLAIPGANVLTF.

This clone was counted only a few times. The chain uses TRBV28 and TRBJ1-2; D not certain. Trimming removed 2 bases from V and 8 bases from J, with 18 bases in between. Germline CDR1 reads MDHEN; CDR2 reads SYDVKM. The CDR3 runs to 15 residues. The CDR3 loop is CASSLPAVQTRGYTF. The CDR3 coding sequence is TGTGCCAGCAGTTTACCGGCAGTTCAAACGCGGGGCTACACCTTC.

The count of this clone is one. The V and J genes are TRBV4-1 and TRBJ1-2; 10 bases align to TRBD1. V gave up 2 bases and J gave up 4 bases; unmatched junction bases: 7. The CDR3 covers 16 residues. CDR1 and CDR2 from the germline V gene are MGHRA and YSYEKL. CDR3 protein: CASSQTPTGGSYGYTF. CDR3 DNA sequence: TGCGCCAGCAGCCAAACTCCGACAGGGGGCTCCTATGGCTACACCTTC.

The CDR3, as DNA: TGTGCCAGTAGTTCACTAGCGGGTTTAAGCTCCTACAATGAGCAGTTCTTC. It is translated as CASSSLAGLSSYNEQFF. The rearrangement joins TRBV19 to TRBJ2-1, with 9 bases lining up with TRBD2. CDR1 is LNHDA, CDR2 SQIVND, per germline (reference sequence). The CDR3 is made up of 17 amino acids. V lost 5 bases, J lost 0 bases, and 8 bases stayed unmatched.

The chain recombines TRBV5-1 with TRBJ2-7; 12 nucleotides line up with TRBD1. The CDR3 loop spans 15 amino acids. The V gene's germline CDR1 is SGHRS and CDR2 YFSETQ. V shed 4 bases, J shed 3 bases, and the junction held 5 bases outside the gene matches. The CDR3 sequence: CASSVGTGGLYEQYV. CDR3 coding DNA: TGCGCCAGCAGCGTAGGGACAGGGGGCCTCTACGAGCAGTACGTC.

This chain links TRBV20-1 with TRBJ2-5; D is ambiguous. This CDR3 has 13 residues. Trimming shortened V by 3 bases and J by 0 bases, and 8 bases separated the two germline ends. Germline values: CDR1 DFQATT, CDR2 SNEGSKA (reference sequence). The CDR3 loop is CSASRTDQETQYF. The CDR3 DNA is TGCAGTGCTAGTAGGACGGACCAAGAGACCCAGTACTTC.

The gene calls are TRBV15 and TRBJ1-1; D unclear. Trimming removed 8 bases from V and 4 bases from J, with 8 bases in between. The CDR3 extends over 11 amino acids. Germline-derived CDR1 and CDR2 are LNHNV and YYDKDF (reference sequence). The CDR3 bases are TGTGCCACCCAACAGACCACTGAAGCTTTCTTT. It codes for CATQQTTEAFF.

The chain employs TRBV7-9 and TRBJ2-7; D remains ambiguous. The V gene's germline CDR1 is SEHNR and CDR2 FQNEAQ (reference sequence). CDR3 size: 12 residues. Between the trimmed V and J ends, which lost 5 bases and 2 bases, there was a span of 7 bases. CDR3 sequence reads: CASSLRAYEQYF. The CDR3 DNA follows: TGTGCCAGCAGCCTCCGGGCCTACGAGCAGTACTTC.

J is TRBJ2-7 and V is TRBV7-3; TRBD1 or TRBD2 may be the D gene (5 bases each). Germline CDR1 is SGHTA and CDR2 is FQGTGA. The V end was cut by 1 base, the J end by 2 bases, with 12 bases between. The CDR3 runs to 15 residues. The CDR3: CASSLSPGPTYEQYF. DNA of the CDR3: TGTGCCAGCAGCTTAAGTCCGGGACCGACCTACGAGCAGTACTTC.

This chain uses TRBV7-8 with TRBJ1-1, with D hard to call. V was shortened by 5 bases and J by 1 base, with 17 bases between the two germline ends. The CDR3 contains 16 residues. Germline V gives CDR1 SGHVS, CDR2 FQNEAQ. The CDR3 here is CASSPQRRGSNTEAFF. In DNA form, the CDR3 reads TGTGCCAGCAGCCCGCAGAGGCGCGGGTCGAACACTGAAGCTTTCTTT.

V and J are TRBV7-3 and TRBJ2-5; 12 bases align to TRBD2. Losses at the gene ends were 5 bases for V and 7 bases for J; bases not matched to a gene: 17. CDR1 and CDR2 (germline): SGHTA, FQGTGA. CDR3 length equals 18 residues. The CDR3 protein is CASSPAHLTSGGQATQYF. CDR3 nucleotide sequence: TGTGCCAGCAGCCCCGCCCACCTGACTAGCGGGGGCCAGGCGACCCAGTACTTC.

CDR3 nucleotide sequence: TGTGCCAGCAGCCGGGCAACGGGGATCCAGTACTTC. Protein product: CASSRATGIQYF. The rearrangement joins TRBV9 to TRBJ2-5, with TRBD2 as a possible D gene (5 bases). CDR3 length equals 12 residues. Looked up from germline, CDR1 is SGDLS and CDR2 is YYNGEE. Trimming pared 4 bases from V and 10 bases from J, leaving 14 bases between. Variable domain in full (rest from reference TRBV9 and TRBJ2-5): DSGVTQTPKHLITATGQRVTLRCSPRSGDLSVYWYQQSLDQGLQFLIQYYNGEERAKGNILERFSAQQFPDLHSELNLSSLELGDSALYFCASSRATGIQYFGPGTRLLVL.